Listed below are T cell receptor beta chains from one sample, sequenced in a study of Ad26.COV2.S vaccination and SARS-CoV-2 variants. Some clones are missing from TCRdb's copy, which holds only in-frame ones; the method was immunoSEQ multiplex PCR. This table has about 390,000 clones, around 93% appearing once. Sequenced material: peripheral blood, taken in a trial of Ad26.COV2.S vaccine versus placebo. All receptors derive from a person between 18 and 65 years old who received the Ad26.COV2.S COVID-19 vaccine or a placebo. Each CDR3 is given with its conserved first and last residue. D genes are given only for firm matches. Rows give clone size only sometimes, using once, few, many, or a class for an expanded clone.

clone size: NA
J gene: TRBJ1-1
D gene: NA
V gene: TRBV7-9
CDR3 protein: CASSLMGFHGGTEAFF
CDR3 DNA: TGTGCCAGCAGCTTAATGGGGTTCCACGGTGGCACTGAAGCTTTCTTT

clone size: NA
J gene: TRBJ1-4
D gene: NA
V gene: TRBV18
CDR3 protein: CASSPLFAGRGLAEKLFF
CDR3 DNA: TGTGCCAGCTCACCACTGTTTGCCGGGCGAGGGCTGGCTGAAAAACTGTTTTTT

clone size: NA
J gene: TRBJ2-2
D gene: TRBD2
V gene: TRBV4-3
CDR3 protein: CASSQRISGGNTGELFF
CDR3 DNA: TGCGCCAGCAGCCAGCGAATCAGCGGGGGTAACACCGGGGAGCTGTTTTTT

clone size: NA
J gene: TRBJ2-1
D gene: TRBD2
V gene: TRBV20-1
CDR3 protein: CSASFRRGGNEQFF
CDR3 DNA: TGCAGTGCTAGTTTTCGGCGGGGGGGCAATGAGCAGTTCTTC

clone size: NA
J gene: TRBJ1-1
D gene: TRBD1
V gene: TRBV5-4
CDR3 protein: CASSLETGGTEAFF
CDR3 DNA: TGTGCCAGCAGCTTGGAAACAGGGGGCACTGAAGCTTTCTTT

clone size: NA
J gene: TRBJ1-1
D gene: NA
V gene: TRBV9
CDR3 protein: CASSVVWGPMNTEAFF
CDR3 DNA: TGTGCCAGCAGCGTAGTGTGGGGACCAATGAACACTGAAGCTTTCTTT

clone size: NA
J gene: TRBJ2-1
D gene: NA
V gene: TRBV27
CDR3 protein: CASSHWGSSYNEQFF
CDR3 DNA: TGTGCCAGCAGCCATTGGGGGTCATCCTACAATGAGCAGTTCTTC

clone size: NA
J gene: TRBJ2-2
D gene: NA
V gene: TRBV19
CDR3 protein: CASSIGPGSGELFF
CDR3 DNA: TGTGCCAGTAGTATAGGCCCGGGCTCCGGGGAGCTGTTTTTT

clone size: NA
J gene: TRBJ1-2
D gene: NA
V gene: TRBV30
CDR3 protein: CASEPNLPNYGYTF
CDR3 DNA: TGTGCCTCTGAGCCTAATCTGCCTAACTATGGCTACACCTTC

clone size: NA
J gene: TRBJ2-2
D gene: NA
V gene: TRBV5-1
CDR3 protein: CASSDQPGTNTGELFF
CDR3 DNA: TGCGCCAGCAGCGACCAACCCGGGACGAACACCGGGGAGCTGTTTTTT

clone size: NA
J gene: TRBJ1-1
D gene: TRBD1
V gene: TRBV28
CDR3 protein: CASSWTGNTEAFF
CDR3 DNA: TGTGCCAGCAGTTGGACAGGGAACACTGAAGCTTTCTTT

clone size: NA
J gene: TRBJ2-1
D gene: TRBD2
V gene: TRBV6-5
CDR3 protein: CASSPERGDYNEQFF
CDR3 DNA: TGTGCCAGCAGTCCGGAGCGGGGGGACTACAATGAGCAGTTCTTC

clone size: NA
J gene: TRBJ2-2
D gene: TRBD1
V gene: TRBV3-1/TRBV3-2
CDR3 protein: CASSQRTGEVGELFF
CDR3 DNA: TGTGCCAGCAGCCAAAGGACAGGGGAGGTCGGGGAGCTGTTTTTT

clone size: NA
J gene: TRBJ2-2
D gene: NA
V gene: TRBV6-5
CDR3 protein: CASSRYMGTGELFF
CDR3 DNA: TGTGCCAGCAGCCGCTACATGGGCACCGGGGAGCTGTTTTTT

clone size: NA
J gene: TRBJ1-1
D gene: NA
V gene: TRBV16
CDR3 protein: CASSQFRESKTFF
CDR3 DNA: TGTGCCAGCAGCCAGTTCCGGGAGAGTAAAACTTTCTTT

clone size: NA
J gene: TRBJ2-1
D gene: NA
V gene: TRBV9
CDR3 protein: CASSVEGGPYNEQFF
CDR3 DNA: TGTGCCAGCAGCGTAGAAGGGGGGCCCTACAATGAGCAGTTCTTC

clone size: NA
J gene: TRBJ2-5
D gene: TRBD2
V gene: TRBV7-8
CDR3 protein: CATNSGGEETQYF
CDR3 DNA: TGTGCCACTAATAGCGGGGGTGAAGAGACCCAGTACTTC

clone size: NA
J gene: TRBJ1-2
D gene: TRBD1
V gene: TRBV5-1
CDR3 protein: CASRPRQGVGHSGYTF
CDR3 DNA: TGCGCCAGCAGACCAAGACAGGGTGTGGGTCATTCCGGCTACACCTTC

clone size: once
J gene: TRBJ1-2
D gene: NA
V gene: TRBV6-4
CDR3 protein: CASSDSSLNYGYTF
CDR3 DNA: TGTGCCAGCAGTGACTCGAGTTTAAACTATGGCTACACCTTC

clone size: once
J gene: TRBJ1-2
D gene: NA
V gene: TRBV6-2/TRBV6-3
CDR3 protein: CASSFFIGSYYGYTF
CDR3 DNA: TGTGCCAGCAGTTTTTTTATCGGCTCCTACTATGGCTACACCTTC

clone size: NA
J gene: TRBJ2-3
D gene: TRBD1
V gene: TRBV6-6
CDR3 protein: CVADRGRTDTQYF
CDR3 DNA: TGTGTCGCGGACAGGGGGCGTACAGATACGCAGTATTTT

clone size: NA
J gene: TRBJ1-2
D gene: NA
V gene: TRBV6-5
CDR3 protein: CASSYGQGVGYTF
CDR3 DNA: TGTGCCAGCAGTTACGGGCAGGGTGTTGGCTACACCTTC

clone size: NA
J gene: TRBJ1-1
D gene: NA
V gene: TRBV10-2
CDR3 protein: CASEGDAEAFF
CDR3 DNA: TGCGCCAGCGAGGGGGACGCTGAAGCTTTCTTT